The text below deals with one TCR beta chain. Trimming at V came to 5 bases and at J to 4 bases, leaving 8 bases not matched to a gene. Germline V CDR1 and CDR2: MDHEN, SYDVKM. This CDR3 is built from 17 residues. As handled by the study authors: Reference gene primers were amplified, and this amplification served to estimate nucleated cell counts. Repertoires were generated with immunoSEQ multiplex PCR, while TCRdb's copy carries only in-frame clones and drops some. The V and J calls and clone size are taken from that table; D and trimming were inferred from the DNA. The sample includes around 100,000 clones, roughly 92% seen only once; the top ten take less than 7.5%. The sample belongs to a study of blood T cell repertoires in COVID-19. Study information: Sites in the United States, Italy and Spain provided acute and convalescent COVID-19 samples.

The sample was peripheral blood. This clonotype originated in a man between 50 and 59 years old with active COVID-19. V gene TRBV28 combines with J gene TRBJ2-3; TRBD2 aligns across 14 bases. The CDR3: CASSAPGLAGVADTQYF. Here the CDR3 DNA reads TGTGCCAGCAGTGCACCGGGACTAGCGGGAGTGGCAGATACGCAGTATTTT.